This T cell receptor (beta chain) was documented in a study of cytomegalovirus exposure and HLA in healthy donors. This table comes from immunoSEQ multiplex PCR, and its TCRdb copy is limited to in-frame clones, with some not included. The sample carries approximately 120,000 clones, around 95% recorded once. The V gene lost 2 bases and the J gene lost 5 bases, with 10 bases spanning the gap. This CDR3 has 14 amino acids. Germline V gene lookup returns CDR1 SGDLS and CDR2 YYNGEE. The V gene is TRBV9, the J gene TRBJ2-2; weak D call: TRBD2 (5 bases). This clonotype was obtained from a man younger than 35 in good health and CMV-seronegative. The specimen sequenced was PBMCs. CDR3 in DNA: TGTGCCAGCAGCGTCTATAGGGAGACCGGGGAGCTGTTTTTT. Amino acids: CASSVYRETGELFF.